The clone carrying this T cell receptor (beta chain) was picked up a small number of times. Genes here carry mouse names. From the germline J gene comes the end of the CDR3, since the read stops 4 residues before it. cDNA reverse transcribed from extracted RNA served as the sequencing template. Clones were read by immunoSEQ multiplex PCR, and TCRdb kept only the in-frame ones, dropping some. This repertoire holds more than 90,000 clones, and none appear only once. This record comes from a study of CD8+ T cells in alopecia areata. Study details: The approximately 7-10-week-old female C3H/HeJ mice were given skin taken from approximately 6-13-month-old C3H/HeJ graft donors that had spontaneous alopecia.

V was pared by 3 bases and J by 4 bases, with 9 bases between. Germline CDR1 is NSQYPW and CDR2 is LRSPGD (reference sequence). This CDR3 spans 14 amino acids. This chain connects TRBV1 to TRBJ2-2; tentative D call: TRBD1 (6 bases). The receptor comes from a C3H/HeJ mouse with alopecia areata. For this mouse line, the MHC haplotype is H2-k. Sequenced: lesional skin. The DNA read from the CDR3 is TGCACCTGCAGTGCCGGACAGTCCACCGGG. Residues: CTCSAGQSTG. The CDR3, in full, reads CTCSAGQSTGQLYF.